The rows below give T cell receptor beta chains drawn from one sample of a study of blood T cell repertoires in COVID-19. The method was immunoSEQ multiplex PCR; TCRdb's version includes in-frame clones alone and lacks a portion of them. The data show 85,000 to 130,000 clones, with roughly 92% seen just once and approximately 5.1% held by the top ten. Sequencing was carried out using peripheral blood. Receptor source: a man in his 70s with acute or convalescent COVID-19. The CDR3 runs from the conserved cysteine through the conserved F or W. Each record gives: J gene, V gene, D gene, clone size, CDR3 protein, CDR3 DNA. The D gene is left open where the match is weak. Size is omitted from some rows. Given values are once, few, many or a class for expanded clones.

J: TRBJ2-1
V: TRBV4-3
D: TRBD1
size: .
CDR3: CASSQDTGTGVHEQFF
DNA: TGCGCCAGCAGCCAAGATACCGGGACAGGGGTCCATGAGCAGTTCTTC

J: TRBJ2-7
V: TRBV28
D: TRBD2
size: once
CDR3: CASSRTSGTREQYF
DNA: TGTGCCAGCAGTCGGACTAGCGGGACTCGCGAGCAGTACTTC

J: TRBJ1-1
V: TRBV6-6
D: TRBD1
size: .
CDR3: CASSLGQGFTEAFF
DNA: TGTGCCAGCAGTTTGGGACAGGGGTTCACTGAAGCTTTCTTT

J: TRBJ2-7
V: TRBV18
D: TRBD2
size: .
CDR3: CASSPPNSGGSYEQYF
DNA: TGTGCCAGCTCACCACCTAATAGCGGGGGATCCTACGAGCAGTACTTC

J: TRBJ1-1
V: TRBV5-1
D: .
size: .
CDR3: CASSLGQDTEAFF
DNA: TGCGCCAGCAGCTTAGGACAAGACACTGAAGCTTTCTTT

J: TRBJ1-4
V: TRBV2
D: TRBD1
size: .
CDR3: CASSEGQGSHELFF
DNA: TGTGCCAGCAGTGAAGGACAGGGATCTCATGAACTGTTTTTT

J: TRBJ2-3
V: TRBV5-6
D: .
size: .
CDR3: CASSTLRARNYLRDTQYF
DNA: TGTGCCAGCAGCACACTCAGGGCGCGTAACTATTTACGGGATACGCAGTATTTT

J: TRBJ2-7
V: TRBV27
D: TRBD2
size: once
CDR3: CASSLSGRADYEQYF
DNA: TGTGCCAGCAGTCTTAGCGGGAGGGCCGACTACGAGCAGTACTTC

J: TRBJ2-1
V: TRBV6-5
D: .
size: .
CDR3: CASSYSGASSRQFF
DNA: TGTGCCAGCAGTTACTCTGGGGCAAGCAGTCGGCAGTTCTTC

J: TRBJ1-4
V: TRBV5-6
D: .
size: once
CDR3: CASRRRGAGEKLFF
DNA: TGTGCCAGCAGGAGGAGGGGAGCAGGTGAAAAACTGTTTTTT

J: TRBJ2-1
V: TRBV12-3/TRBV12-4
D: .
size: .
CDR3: CASTLGGHEQFF
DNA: TGTGCCAGCACTTTGGGGGGGCATGAGCAGTTCTTC

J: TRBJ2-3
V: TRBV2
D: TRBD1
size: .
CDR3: CASRGQVPDTQYF
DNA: TGTGCCAGCAGAGGACAGGTGCCAGATACGCAGTATTTT

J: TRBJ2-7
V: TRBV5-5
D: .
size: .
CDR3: CASSLDVVSYEQYF
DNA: TGTGCCAGCAGCTTGGACGTAGTCTCCTACGAGCAGTACTTC

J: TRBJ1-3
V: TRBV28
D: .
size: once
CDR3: CASSHGNTIYF
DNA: TGTGCCAGCAGTCATGGAAACACCATATATTTT

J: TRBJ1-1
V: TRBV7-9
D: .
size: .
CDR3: CASSFPTRNTEAFF
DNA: TGTGCCAGCAGCTTTCCGACACGGAACACTGAAGCTTTCTTT

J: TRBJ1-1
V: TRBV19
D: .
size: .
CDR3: CASSPLRTEENTEAFF
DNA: TGTGCCAGTAGTCCACTAAGGACAGAAGAGAACACTGAAGCTTTCTTT

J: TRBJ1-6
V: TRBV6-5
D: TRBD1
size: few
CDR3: CASKGQGLLSPLHF
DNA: TGTGCCAGCAAGGGACAGGGGTTGTTGTCACCCCTCCACTTT

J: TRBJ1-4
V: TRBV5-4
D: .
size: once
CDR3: CASSLYGEKLFF
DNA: TGTGCCAGCAGCTTGTACGGTGAAAAACTGTTTTTT

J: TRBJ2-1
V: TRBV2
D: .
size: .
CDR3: CASSGLAFYNEQFF
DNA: TGTGCCAGCAGTGGTCTAGCGTTTTACAATGAGCAGTTCTTC

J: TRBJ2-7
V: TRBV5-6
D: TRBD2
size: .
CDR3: CASRTSGMTYEQYF
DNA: TGTGCCAGCAGGACTAGCGGCATGACCTACGAGCAGTACTTC

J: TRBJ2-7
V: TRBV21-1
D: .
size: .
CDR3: CASSKAAGTYTYEQYF
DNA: TGTGCCAGCAGCAAAGCGGCCGGGACTTACACCTACGAGCAGTACTTC

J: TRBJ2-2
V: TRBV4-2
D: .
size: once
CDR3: CASSQESREPTGELFF
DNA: TGTGCCAGCAGCCAAGAGAGTCGAGAACCCACCGGGGAGCTGTTTTTT

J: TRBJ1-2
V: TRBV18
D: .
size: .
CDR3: CASSPESETDYGYTF
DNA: TGTGCCAGCTCACCCGAATCCGAGACAGACTATGGCTACACCTTC

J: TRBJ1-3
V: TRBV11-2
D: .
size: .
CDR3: CASSLVSPGAGNTIYF
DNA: TGTGCCAGCAGCTTAGTTTCCCCAGGGGCTGGAAACACCATATATTTT

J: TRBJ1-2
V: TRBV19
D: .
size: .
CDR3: CASRRLYGYTF
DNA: TGTGCCAGTAGAAGACTCTATGGCTACACCTTC

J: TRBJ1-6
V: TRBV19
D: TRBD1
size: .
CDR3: CASSSRQGVDNSPLHF
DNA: TGTGCCAGTAGTAGCAGACAGGGAGTGGATAATTCACCCCTCCACTTT